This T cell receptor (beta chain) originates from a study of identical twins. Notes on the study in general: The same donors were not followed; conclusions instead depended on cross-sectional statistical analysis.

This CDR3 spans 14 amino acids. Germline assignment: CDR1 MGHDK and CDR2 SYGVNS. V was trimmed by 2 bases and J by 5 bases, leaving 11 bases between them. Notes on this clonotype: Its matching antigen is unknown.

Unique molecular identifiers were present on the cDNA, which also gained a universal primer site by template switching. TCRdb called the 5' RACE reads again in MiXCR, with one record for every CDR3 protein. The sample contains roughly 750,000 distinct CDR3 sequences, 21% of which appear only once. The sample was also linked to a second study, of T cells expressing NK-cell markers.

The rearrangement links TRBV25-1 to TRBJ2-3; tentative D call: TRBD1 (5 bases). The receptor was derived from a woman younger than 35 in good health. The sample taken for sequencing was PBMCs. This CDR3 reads CASSEPAQGDTQYF. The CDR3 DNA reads TGTGCCAGCAGTGAACCCGCCCAGGGAGATACGCAGTATTTT.